Listed below are T cell receptor beta chains from one sample, sequenced in a study of beta chain features in type 1 diabetes. The data were produced by immunoSEQ multiplex PCR, yet TCRdb's version contains in-frame clones alone and is incomplete. Of about 660,000 clones listed, over 11% were seen once; the top ten hold around 0.04%. Sequencing input: naive CD4+ T cells from blood. The receptors here all came from a man between 18 and 35 years old with type 1 diabetes. The CDR3 runs from the conserved cysteine through the conserved F or W.

TRBV7-9 | CASSPSGRNTEAFF
TRBV30 | CAWSTRLGNQPQHF
TRBV18 | CASSRPGQGFETQYF
TRBV29-1 | CSATKGSGNTIYF
TRBV16 | CASSLPGTRGEWDEQFF
TRBV11-1 | CASSLLSGGWSTGELFF
TRBV29-1 | CSVGGTSGRVVETQYF
TRBV7-9 | CASGERSTYNEQFF
TRBV14 | CASSQDRLVAGFGYTF
TRBV2 | CASSRSSYEQYF
TRBV28 | CASSIRNQPQHF
TRBV18 | CASSPTPTGAASYEQYF
TRBV4-2 | CASSQPGGNTEAFF
TRBV29-1 | CSVEGRPGELFF